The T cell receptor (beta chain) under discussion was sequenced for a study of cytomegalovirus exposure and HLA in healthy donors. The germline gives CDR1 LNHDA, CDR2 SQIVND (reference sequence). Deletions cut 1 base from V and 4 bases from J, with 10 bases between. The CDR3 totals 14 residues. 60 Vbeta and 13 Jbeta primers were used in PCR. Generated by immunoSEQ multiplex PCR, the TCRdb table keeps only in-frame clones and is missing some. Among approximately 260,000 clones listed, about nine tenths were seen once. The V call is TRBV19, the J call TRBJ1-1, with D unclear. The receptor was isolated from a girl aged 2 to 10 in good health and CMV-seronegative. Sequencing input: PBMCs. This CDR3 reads CASSIGPGSTEAFF. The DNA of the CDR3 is TGTGCCAGTAGTATAGGTCCGGGGAGCACTGAAGCTTTCTTT. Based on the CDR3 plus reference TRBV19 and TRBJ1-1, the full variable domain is DGGITQSPKYLFRKEGQNVTLSCEQNLNHDAMYWYRQDPGQGLRLIYYSQIVNDFQKGDIAEGYSVSREKKESFPLTVTSAQKNPTAFYLCASSIGPGSTEAFFGQGTRLTVV.